One and the same sample provided the 2 T cell receptor beta chains below, sequenced in a study of prognosis after radiotherapy for stage I lung cancer. Two rounds of multiplex PCR amplified TCR beta CDR3 from genomic DNA. First-round PCR, the initial amplification, used primers specific to each TRBV and TRBJ gene. TCRdb reanalysed the multiplex PCR reads using MiXCR and keeps one entry per CDR3 protein. The repertoire holds some 15,000 distinct CDR3 sequences, with about 57% as singletons. The specimen was PBMCs, collected before or after stereotactic body radiation therapy (not recorded which). The receptors here all came from a donor aged 50 or older with non-small cell lung cancer.

By share, this clonotype ranks as medium-sized (0.01 to 0.1%). The gene calls are TRBV6-4 and TRBJ2-6; tentative D call: TRBD1 (6 bases). CDR3 length equals 13 residues. Trimming took off 7 bases at V and 2 bases at J, with 6 bases between the two ends. Per the germline V gene, CDR1 is MRHNA and CDR2 is SNTAGT. CDR3 bases: TGTGCCAGCAACAGGGCTGGGGCCAACGTCCTGACTTTC. Residues: CASNRAGANVLTF.

As for this clonotype: A far larger clone is only one base removed, so a read error is likely. The J gene is TRBJ1-3, the V gene TRBV6-9, with D unresolved. Trimming pared 7 bases from V and 0 bases from J, leaving 16 bases between. Germline CDR1 MNHGY, CDR2 SVAAGI. The length of the CDR3 is 16 residues. CDR3 sequence: CASTYSAYGSGNTIYF. CDR3 bases: TGTGCCAGCACTTACTCAGCATACGGCTCTGGAAACACCATATATTTT.